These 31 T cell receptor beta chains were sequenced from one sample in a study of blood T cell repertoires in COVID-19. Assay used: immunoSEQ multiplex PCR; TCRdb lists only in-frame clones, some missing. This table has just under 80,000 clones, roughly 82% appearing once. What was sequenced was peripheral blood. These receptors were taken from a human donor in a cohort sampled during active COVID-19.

CDR3 loop: CASTFSTGELFF. The CDR3 nucleotides read TGTGCCAGCACCTTCAGCACCGGGGAGCTGTTTTTT. The rearrangement joins TRBV6-5 to TRBJ2-2, with D uncertain. The CDR3 consists of 12 residues. V was cut by 7 bases and J by 4 bases, with 7 bases left in between. Looked up from germline, CDR1 is MNHEY and CDR2 is SVGAGI.

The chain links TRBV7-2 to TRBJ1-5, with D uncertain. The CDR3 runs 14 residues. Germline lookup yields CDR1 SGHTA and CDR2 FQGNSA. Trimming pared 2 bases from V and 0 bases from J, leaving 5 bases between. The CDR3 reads CASSLSNSNQPQHF. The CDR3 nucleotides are TGTGCCAGCAGCTTATCTAATAGCAATCAGCCCCAGCATTTT.

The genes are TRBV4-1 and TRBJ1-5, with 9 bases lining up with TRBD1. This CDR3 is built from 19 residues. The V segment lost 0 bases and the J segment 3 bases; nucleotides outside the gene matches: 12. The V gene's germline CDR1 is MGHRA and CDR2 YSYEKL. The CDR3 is CASSQEDIGTGYVNQPQHF. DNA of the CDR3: TGCGCCAGCAGCCAAGAAGACATCGGGACAGGGTATGTCAATCAGCCCCAGCATTTT.

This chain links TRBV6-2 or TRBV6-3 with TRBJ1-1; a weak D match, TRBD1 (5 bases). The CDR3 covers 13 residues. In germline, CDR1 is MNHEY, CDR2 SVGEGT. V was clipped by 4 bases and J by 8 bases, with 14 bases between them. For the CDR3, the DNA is TGTGCCAGCAGTTCTCGGGGGGGACGGGAAGCTTTCTTT. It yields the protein CASSSRGGREAFF.

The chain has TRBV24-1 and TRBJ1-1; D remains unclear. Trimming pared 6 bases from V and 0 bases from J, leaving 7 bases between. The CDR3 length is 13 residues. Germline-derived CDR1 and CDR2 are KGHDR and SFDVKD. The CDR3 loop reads CATSPGLNTEAFF. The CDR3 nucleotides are TGTGCCACCAGTCCCGGGTTGAACACTGAAGCTTTCTTT.

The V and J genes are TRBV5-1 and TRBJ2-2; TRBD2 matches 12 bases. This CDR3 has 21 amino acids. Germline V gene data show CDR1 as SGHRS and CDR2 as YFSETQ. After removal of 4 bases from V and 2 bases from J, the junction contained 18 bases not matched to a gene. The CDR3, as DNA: TGCGCCAGCAGCCGGAAGGGGACAGGAGGGACTAGCGGGTACAACACCGGGGAGCTGTTTTTT. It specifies CASSRKGTGGTSGYNTGELFF.

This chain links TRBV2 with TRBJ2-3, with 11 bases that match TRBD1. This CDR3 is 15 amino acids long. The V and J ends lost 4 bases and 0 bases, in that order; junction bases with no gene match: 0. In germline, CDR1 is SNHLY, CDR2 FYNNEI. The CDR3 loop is CASSGDRGSTDTQYF. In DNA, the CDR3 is TGTGCCAGCAGTGGGGACAGGGGGAGCACAGATACGCAGTATTTT.

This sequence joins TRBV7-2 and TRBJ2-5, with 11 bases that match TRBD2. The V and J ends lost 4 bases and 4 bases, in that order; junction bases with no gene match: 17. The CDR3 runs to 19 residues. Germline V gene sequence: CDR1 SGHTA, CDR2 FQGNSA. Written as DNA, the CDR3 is TGTGCCAGCAGCTCAAACGCCCTGACTAGCGGGATGCGTGGAGAGACCCAGTACTTC. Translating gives CASSSNALTSGMRGETQYF.

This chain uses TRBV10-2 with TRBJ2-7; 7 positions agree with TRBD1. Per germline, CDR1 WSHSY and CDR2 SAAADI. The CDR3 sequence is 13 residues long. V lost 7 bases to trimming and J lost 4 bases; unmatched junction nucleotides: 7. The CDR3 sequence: CASTQDRPYEQYF. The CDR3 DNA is TGCGCCAGCACCCAGGACAGGCCGTACGAGCAGTACTTC.

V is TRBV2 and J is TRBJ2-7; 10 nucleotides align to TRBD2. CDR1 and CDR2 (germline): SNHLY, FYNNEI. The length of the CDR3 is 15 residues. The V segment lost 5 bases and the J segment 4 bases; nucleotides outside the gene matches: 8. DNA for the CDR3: TGTGCCAGCAGTTTTTTAGCGGGGGGCGGTTACGAGCAGTACTTC. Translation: CASSFLAGGGYEQYF.

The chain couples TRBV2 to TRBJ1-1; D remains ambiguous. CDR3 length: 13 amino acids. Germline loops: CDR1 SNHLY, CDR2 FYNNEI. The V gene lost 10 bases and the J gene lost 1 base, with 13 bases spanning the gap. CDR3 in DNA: TGTGCCACCGCCGCACAGTGGAACACTGAAGCTTTCTTT. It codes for CATAAQWNTEAFF.

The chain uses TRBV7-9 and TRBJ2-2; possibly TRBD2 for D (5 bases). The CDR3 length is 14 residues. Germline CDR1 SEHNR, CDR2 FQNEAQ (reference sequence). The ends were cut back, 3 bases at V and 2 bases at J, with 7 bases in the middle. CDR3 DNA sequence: TGTGCCAGCAGCTTGGACTCTAACACCGGGGAGCTGTTTTTT. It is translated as CASSLDSNTGELFF.

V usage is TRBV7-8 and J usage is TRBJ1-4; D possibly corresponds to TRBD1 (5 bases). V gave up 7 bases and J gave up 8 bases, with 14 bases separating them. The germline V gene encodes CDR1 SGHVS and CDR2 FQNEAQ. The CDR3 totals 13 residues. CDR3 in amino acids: CASTPFGGEKLFF. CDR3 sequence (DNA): TGTGCCAGCACGCCTTTCGGGGGGGAAAAACTGTTTTTT. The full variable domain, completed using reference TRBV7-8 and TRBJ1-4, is GAGVSQSPRYKVAKRGQDVALRCDPISGHVSLFWYQQALGQGPEFLTYFQNEAQLDKSGLPSDRFFAERPEGSVSTLKIQRTQQEDSAVYLCASTPFGGEKLFFGSGTQLSVL.

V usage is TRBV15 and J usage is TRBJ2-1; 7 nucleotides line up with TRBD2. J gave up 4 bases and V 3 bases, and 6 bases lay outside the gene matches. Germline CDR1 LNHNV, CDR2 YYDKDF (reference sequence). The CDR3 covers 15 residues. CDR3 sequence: CATSRTQRGYNEQFF. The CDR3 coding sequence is TGTGCCACCAGCAGGACCCAGCGGGGTTACAATGAGCAGTTCTTC.

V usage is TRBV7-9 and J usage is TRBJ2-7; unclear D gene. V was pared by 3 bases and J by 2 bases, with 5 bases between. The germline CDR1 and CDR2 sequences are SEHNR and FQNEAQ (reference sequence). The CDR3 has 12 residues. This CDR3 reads CASSLETYEQYF. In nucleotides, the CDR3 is TGTGCCAGCAGCTTGGAGACCTACGAGCAGTACTTC.

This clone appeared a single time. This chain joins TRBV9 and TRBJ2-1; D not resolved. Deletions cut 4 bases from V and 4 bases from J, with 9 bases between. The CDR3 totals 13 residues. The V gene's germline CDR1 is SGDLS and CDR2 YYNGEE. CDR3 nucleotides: TGTGCCAGCAGCCCCCGACTGTACAATGAGCAGTTCTTC. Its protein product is CASSPRLYNEQFF.

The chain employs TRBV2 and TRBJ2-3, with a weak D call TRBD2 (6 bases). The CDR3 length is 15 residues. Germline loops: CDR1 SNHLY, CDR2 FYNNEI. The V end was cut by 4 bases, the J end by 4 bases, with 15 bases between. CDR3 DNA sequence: TGTGCCAGCAGTGCTGGGCGGGGAGACGCAGATACGCAGTATTTT. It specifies CASSAGRGDADTQYF.

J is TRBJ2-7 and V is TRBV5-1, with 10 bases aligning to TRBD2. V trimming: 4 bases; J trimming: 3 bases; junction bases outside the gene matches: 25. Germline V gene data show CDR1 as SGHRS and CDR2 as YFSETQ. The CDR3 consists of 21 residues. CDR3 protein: CASSGVFDRAASGSRFYEQYF. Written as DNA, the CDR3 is TGCGCCAGCAGCGGGGTATTCGACAGGGCGGCTAGCGGGAGTCGATTCTACGAGCAGTACTTC.

In DNA form, the CDR3 reads TGTGCCAGCAGTGAATCCGGCGGGACCCTCTACAATGAGCAGTTCTTC. Translating it yields CASSESGGTLYNEQFF. The V gene is TRBV25-1, the J gene TRBJ2-1; possible D gene TRBD2, 6 bases. The CDR3 length is 16 residues. Germline CDR1 reads MGHDK; CDR2 reads SYGVNS. Trimming stripped 1 base from V and 3 bases from J, with 13 bases between.

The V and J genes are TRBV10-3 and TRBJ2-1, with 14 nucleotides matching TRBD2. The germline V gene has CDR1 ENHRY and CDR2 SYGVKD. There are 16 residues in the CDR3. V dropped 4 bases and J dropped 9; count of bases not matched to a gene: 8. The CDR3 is CAISATGTSGRVEQFF. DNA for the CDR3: TGTGCCATCAGTGCGACCGGGACTAGCGGGAGAGTTGAGCAGTTCTTC.

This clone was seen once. The CDR3 sequence: CASSPAGGNTEAFF. For the CDR3, the DNA is TGTGCCAGCAGCCCGGCGGGTGGGAACACTGAAGCTTTCTTT. V gene TRBV7-3 combines with J gene TRBJ1-1; D unclear. Germline lookup yields CDR1 SGHTA and CDR2 FQGTGA. The ends were cut back, 5 bases at V and 1 base at J, with 11 bases in the middle. The CDR3 is made up of 14 amino acids.

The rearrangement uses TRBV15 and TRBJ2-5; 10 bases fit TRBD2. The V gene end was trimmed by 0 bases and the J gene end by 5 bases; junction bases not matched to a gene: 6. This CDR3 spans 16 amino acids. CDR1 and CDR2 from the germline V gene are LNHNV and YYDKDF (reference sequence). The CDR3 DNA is TGTGCCACCAGCAGAGATCAACTAGCGGGGCGGGAGACCCAGTACTTC. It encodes CATSRDQLAGRETQYF.

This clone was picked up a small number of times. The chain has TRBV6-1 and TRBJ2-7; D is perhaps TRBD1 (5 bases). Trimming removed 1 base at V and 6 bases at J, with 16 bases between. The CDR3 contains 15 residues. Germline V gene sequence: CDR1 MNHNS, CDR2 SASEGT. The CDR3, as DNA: TGTGCCAGCAGTGAAGTGGGCAGGGTGGATTCCGAGCAGTACTTC. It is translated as CASSEVGRVDSEQYF.

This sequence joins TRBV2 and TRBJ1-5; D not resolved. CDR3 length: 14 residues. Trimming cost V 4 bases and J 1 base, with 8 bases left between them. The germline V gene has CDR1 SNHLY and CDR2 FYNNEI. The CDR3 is CASSAGLSNQPQHF. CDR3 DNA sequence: TGTGCCAGCAGTGCGGGGTTGAGCAATCAGCCCCAGCATTTT.

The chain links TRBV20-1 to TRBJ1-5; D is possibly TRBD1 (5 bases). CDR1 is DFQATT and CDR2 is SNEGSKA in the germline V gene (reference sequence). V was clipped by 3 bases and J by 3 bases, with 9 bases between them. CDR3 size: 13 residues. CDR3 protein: CSASPGLNQPQHF. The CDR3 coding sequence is TGCAGTGCTAGTCCGGGACTCAATCAGCCCCAGCATTTT.

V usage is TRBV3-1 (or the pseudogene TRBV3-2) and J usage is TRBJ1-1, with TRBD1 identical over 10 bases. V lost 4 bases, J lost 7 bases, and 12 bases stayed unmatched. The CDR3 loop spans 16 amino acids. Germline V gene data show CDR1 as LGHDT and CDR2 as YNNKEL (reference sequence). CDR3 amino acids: CASSRGTGAVLGEAFF. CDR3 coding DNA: TGTGCCAGCAGCCGGGGGACAGGGGCCGTGCTCGGTGAAGCTTTCTTT.

CDR3 amino acids: CASSTDGSGGETQYF. CDR3 DNA sequence: TGCGCCAGCAGCACGGACGGGTCCGGAGGAGAGACCCAGTACTTC. The V call is TRBV5-1, the J call TRBJ2-5; the D gene is possibly TRBD2 (5 bases). Germline CDR1 is SGHRS and CDR2 is YFSETQ. This CDR3 contains 15 residues. V was shortened by 4 bases and J by 4 bases, with 17 bases between the two germline ends.

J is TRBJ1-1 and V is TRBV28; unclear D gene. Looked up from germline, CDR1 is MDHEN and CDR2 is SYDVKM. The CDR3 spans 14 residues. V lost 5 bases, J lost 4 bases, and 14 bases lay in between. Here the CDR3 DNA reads TGTGCCAGCAGTACGCCGGGGTTGGTCACTGAAGCTTTCTTT. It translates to CASSTPGLVTEAFF. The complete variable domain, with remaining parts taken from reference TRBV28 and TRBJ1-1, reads DVKVTQSSRYLVKRTGEKVFLECVQDMDHENMFWYRQDPGLGLRLIYFSYDVKMKEKGDIPEGYSVSREKKERFSLILESASTNQTSMYLCASSTPGLVTEAFFGQGTRLTVV.

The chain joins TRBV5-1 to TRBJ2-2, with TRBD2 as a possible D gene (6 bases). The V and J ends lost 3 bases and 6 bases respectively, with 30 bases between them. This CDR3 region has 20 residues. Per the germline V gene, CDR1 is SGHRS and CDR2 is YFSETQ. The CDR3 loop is CASSSSRRTGRSNSAGELFF. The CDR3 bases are TGCGCCAGCAGCTCCAGTAGACGGACGGGGAGGTCTAATAGCGCCGGGGAGCTGTTTTTT.

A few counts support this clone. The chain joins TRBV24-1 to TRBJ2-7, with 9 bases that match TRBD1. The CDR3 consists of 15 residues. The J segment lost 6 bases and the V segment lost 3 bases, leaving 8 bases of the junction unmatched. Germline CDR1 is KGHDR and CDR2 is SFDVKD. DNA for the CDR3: TGTGCCACCAGTGATCCCTCCGGGACAGGGTCCGAGCAGTACTTC. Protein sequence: CATSDPSGTGSEQYF.

The DNA of the CDR3 is TGTGCCAGCAGCCCTTGGACTAGCGGGGCGGGAGAGCAGTACTTC. Translation: CASSPWTSGAGEQYF. The chain is built from TRBV5-4 and TRBJ2-7; 12 bases match TRBD2. The V gene end was trimmed by 4 bases and the J gene end by 7 bases; junction bases not matched to a gene: 9. The CDR3 is made up of 15 amino acids. Per germline, CDR1 SGHNT and CDR2 YYREEE (reference sequence).